One and the same sample provided the 20 T cell receptor beta chains below, sequenced in a study of post-analysis software for immune sequencing data. Study-level findings and limits: In patients, TRBV5-6, TRBV5-1 and TRBV20-1 belonged to five or six TRBV segments found more frequently than in controls.

Built from TCR beta cDNA, the libraries had unique molecular identifiers in them. One entry per CDR3 protein results from TCRdb running MiXCR on the PCR reads. The table includes about 540,000 distinct CDR3 sequences, approximately 34% detected once. The antigens for these receptors are not known. The sequenced material came from blood. All receptors derive from a girl under 18 with multiple sclerosis.

This chain connects TRBV20-1 to TRBJ2-5; D may correspond to TRBD1 or TRBD2 (5 bases each). CDR3 length equals 14 residues. Germline V gene lookup returns CDR1 DFQATT and CDR2 SNEGSKA (reference sequence). V was shortened by 6 bases and J by 2 bases, with 16 bases between the two germline ends. The CDR3 is CSARRGAEQETQYF. CDR3 in DNA: TGCAGTGCAAGAAGAGGGGCTGAACAAGAGACCCAGTACTTC.

The chain recombines TRBV2 with TRBJ2-4; D ambiguous. Trimming pared 6 bases from V and 5 bases from J, leaving 17 bases between. Germline V gene data show CDR1 as SNHLY and CDR2 as FYNNEI. This CDR3 has 15 amino acids. The CDR3: CASRANNYFQNIQYF. The DNA of the CDR3 is TGTGCCAGCAGGGCCAACAACTATTTCCAAAACATTCAGTACTTC.

In its sample, this clonotype was seen a few times. The chain combines TRBV2 with TRBJ1-2, with D possibly TRBD1 on 6 matching bases. The V gene lost 4 bases and the J gene lost 5 bases, with 17 bases spanning the gap. There are 15 residues in the CDR3. Germline V gene lookup returns CDR1 SNHLY and CDR2 FYNNEI. CDR3: CASSVDRTTGYGYTF. The DNA for the CDR3 is TGTGCCAGCAGTGTAGACAGGACCACGGGGTATGGCTACACCTTC.

This chain joins TRBV20-1 and TRBJ1-4; 7 bases are shared with TRBD1. Germline V gene sequence: CDR1 DFQATT, CDR2 SNEGSKA (reference sequence). This CDR3 comprises 14 residues. The V segment lost 5 bases and the J segment 7 bases; nucleotides outside the gene matches: 10. CDR3 DNA: TGCAGTGCTCGGCAGGGGGTTTTAGGTGAAAAACTGTTTTTT. Its translation is CSARQGVLGEKLFF.

The chain joins TRBV6-1 to TRBJ2-5, with unresolved D. The CDR3 contains 12 residues. The germline V and J ends were trimmed by 6 bases and 3 bases, with 8 bases remaining between them. Germline CDR1 and CDR2: MNHNS and SASEGT. CDR3 region: CASRRLEETQYF. For the CDR3, the DNA is TGTGCCAGCAGGCGACTGGAAGAGACCCAGTACTTC.

The rearrangement links TRBV10-3 to TRBJ1-1; D not resolved. V lost 8 bases, J lost 4 bases, and 8 bases lay in between. The germline V gene encodes CDR1 ENHRY and CDR2 SYGVKD. There are 11 residues in the CDR3. The CDR3 sequence is CAIRESTEAFF. In DNA, the CDR3 is TGTGCCATCCGGGAGAGCACTGAAGCTTTCTTT.

This clonotype was seen only a few times. The gene calls are TRBV15 and TRBJ2-5, with D maybe TRBD2 (6 bases). Germline V gene sequence: CDR1 LNHNV, CDR2 YYDKDF (reference sequence). CDR3 size: 13 residues. V shed 5 bases and J shed 4 bases, with 11 bases lying between them. The CDR3 DNA is TGTGCCACCAGCTTCAGACTAGGAGAGACCCAGTACTTC. This sequence encodes CATSFRLGETQYF.

The chain has TRBV5-1 and TRBJ2-5; 12 positions match TRBD1. The trim removed 5 bases at V and 3 bases at J, leaving 5 bases unmatched. CDR3 length: 15 residues. From germline, CDR1 is SGHRS and CDR2 YFSETQ. The CDR3 reads CASSSGTGGEETQYF. CDR3 DNA: TGCGCCAGCAGTTCCGGGACAGGGGGCGAAGAGACCCAGTACTTC.

This rearrangement joins TRBV20-1 to TRBJ2-7; 8 nucleotides match TRBD1. V trimming: 5 bases; J trimming: 2 bases; junction bases outside the gene matches: 5. CDR1 and CDR2 (germline): DFQATT, SNEGSKA (reference sequence). The CDR3 length is 13 residues. The CDR3 bases are TGCAGTGCTTGCGGGACAGGTGCCTACGAGCAGTACTTC. It yields the protein CSACGTGAYEQYF.

The chain has TRBV20-1 and TRBJ1-2, with D unclear. Trimming took 8 bases from V and 2 from J, leaving 6 bases between them. The CDR3 spans 10 residues. Germline values: CDR1 DFQATT, CDR2 SNEGSKA (reference sequence). CDR3 nucleotides: TGCAGTATTGAGAACTATGGCTACACCTTC. It is translated as CSIENYGYTF.

The chain uses TRBV20-1 and TRBJ2-5; 8 nucleotides line up with TRBD2. Germline V gives CDR1 DFQATT, CDR2 SNEGSKA (reference sequence). The CDR3 contains 18 residues. V shed 0 bases, J shed 1 base, and the junction held 13 bases outside the gene matches. DNA for the CDR3: TGCAGTGCTAGAGATCTCCGGGGGGGAGCCCGACTCCAAGAGACCCAGTACTTC. It specifies CSARDLRGGARLQETQYF.

This clonotype was observed many times. This chain uses TRBV4-1 with TRBJ2-1; no clear D gene. The V end lost 1 base, the J end lost 8 bases, and 6 bases lay between the germline ends. Germline V gene data show CDR1 as MGHRA and CDR2 as YSYEKL. The CDR3 has 12 residues. The CDR3 DNA follows: TGCGCCAGCAGCCAAGTCAACGATGAGCAGTTCTTC. Translation: CASSQVNDEQFF.

V is TRBV20-1 and J is TRBJ1-2, with TRBD1 matching 10 bases. V shed 5 bases, J shed 2 bases, and the junction held 8 bases outside the gene matches. The CDR3 runs to 15 residues. The germline V gene encodes CDR1 DFQATT and CDR2 SNEGSKA (reference sequence). The CDR3 is CSAGNPDRGNYGYTF. DNA for the CDR3: TGCAGTGCTGGAAATCCGGACAGGGGGAACTATGGCTACACCTTC.

This clonotype was counted between two and nine times. The V call is TRBV10-3, the J call TRBJ1-5, with TRBD1 matching 9 bases. The length of the CDR3 is 15 residues. Looked up from germline, CDR1 is ENHRY and CDR2 is SYGVKD. V was pared by 9 bases and J by 3 bases, with 9 bases of the junction left unmatched. CDR3 DNA: TGTGCCATAGGGGGACAGGGTGGCTACAATCAGCCCCAGCATTTT. It translates to CAIGGQGGYNQPQHF.

CDR3 sequence: CASRGTENYNEQFF. The CDR3 region has the DNA TGTGCCAGCAGGGGGACAGAAAACTACAATGAGCAGTTCTTC. The chain uses TRBV7-6 and TRBJ2-1; 7 bases agree with TRBD1. CDR3 length: 14 residues. After removal of 6 bases from V and 3 bases from J, the junction contained 5 bases not matched to a gene. Germline values: CDR1 SGHVS, CDR2 FNYEAQ.

The chain couples TRBV10-2 to TRBJ2-5, with D tentatively TRBD2 (5 bases). Between the trimmed V and J ends, which lost 1 base and 4 bases, there was a span of 10 bases. Germline CDR1 is WSHSY and CDR2 is SAAADI. This CDR3 has 14 residues. Here the CDR3 DNA reads TGCGCCAGCAGTGAGTGGTTGAGCGGAGAGACCCAGTACTTC. Amino acid sequence: CASSEWLSGETQYF.

This clonotype was found a few times. The chain links TRBV5-1 to TRBJ1-2, with a possible D match to TRBD1 (5 bases). Germline lookup yields CDR1 SGHRS and CDR2 YFSETQ. V lost 4 bases, J lost 8 bases, and 18 bases lay in between. This CDR3 comprises 14 residues. DNA for the CDR3: TGCGCCAGCAGCCTGACACAGGACCTGAGGGGCTACACCTTC. Protein sequence: CASSLTQDLRGYTF. Full variable domain (outside the CDR3, taken from reference TRBV5-1 and TRBJ1-2): KAGVTQTPRYLIKTRGQQVTLSCSPISGHRSVSWYQQTPGQGLQFLFEYFSETQRNKGNFPGRFSGRQFSNSRSEMNVSTLELGDSALYLCASSLTQDLRGYTFGSGTRLTVV.

The genes are TRBV12-3 or TRBV12-4 and TRBJ1-2, with 8 bases fitting TRBD1. CDR3 length equals 13 residues. The ends lost 9 bases at V and 5 bases at J; junction bases unmatched: 8. In DNA, the CDR3 is TGTGCCAGTACCGGACAGGGTCGATATGGCTACACCTTC. It specifies CASTGQGRYGYTF.

This clonotype occurred a few times. The chain couples TRBV9 to TRBJ2-5; a possible D gene is TRBD1 (5 bases). The V end was cut by 0 bases, the J end by 1 base, with 10 bases between. Germline V lookup: CDR1 SGDLS, CDR2 YYNGEE. CDR3 length: 15 residues. Here the CDR3 reads CASSVAGQSQETQYF. The CDR3 region has the DNA TGTGCCAGCAGCGTAGCCGGACAAAGCCAAGAGACCCAGTACTTC.

V usage is TRBV7-8 and J usage is TRBJ1-2; a possible D gene is TRBD1 (6 bases). V lost 7 bases and J 7 bases, leaving 22 bases between the germline ends. Germline V gives CDR1 SGHVS, CDR2 FQNEAQ. The CDR3 consists of 15 residues. CDR3 region: CASTFRVAEGGGYTF. The CDR3 DNA is TGTGCCAGCACCTTCAGAGTCGCCGAAGGGGGTGGCTACACCTTC.